This T cell receptor (beta chain) was recorded in a study of post-analysis software for immune sequencing data (dated by TCRdb to the mid-2010s). Regarding the research as a whole: Relapsing-remitting, secondary progressive and progressive-relapsing multiple sclerosis were recorded as disease courses, and subtype annotation was lacking for some patients. The multiple sclerosis patient repertoires were compared with 11 previously published healthy control repertoires from donors aged roughly 6 to 27 years. A subset of samples was prepared in parallel using single-end sample barcoding, then pooled and co-amplified after Illumina adapter ligation. The research as a whole found: The control group was slightly older than the multiple sclerosis patient group. Multiple sclerosis patients had significantly lower normalized Chao1 diversity than controls, a result that suggests substantial peripheral T-cell clonal expansion. Significantly higher frequencies in patients than in controls were found for roughly 5 TRBV segments, including TRBV5-6, TRBV5-1 and TRBV20-1. Direct clustering with F measure revealed strong co-clustering of samples prepared in the same batch, which led to a batch-effect correction.

Libraries came from PCR. Instrument used: Illumina HiSeq 2500. To reduce PCR and sequencing biases, unique molecular identifiers were incorporated into the TCR beta cDNA libraries. Roughly 500,000 cDNA molecules were obtained per 1 to 10 million input T cells, so each molecule approximated one T cell. The patient libraries were prepared and sequenced with the same protocol used for the earlier healthy control dataset. Samples belonging to the same batch were prepared together, multiplexed and sequenced on a shared HiSeq lane. In the authors' own workflow: Raw barcoded reads were processed with MIGEC, discarding single-read molecular identifier groups before consensus assembly and CDR3 extraction. Clonotype tables were post-analysed with VDJtools, and diversity was normalized by down-sampling all datasets to the smallest sample size. In repertoire overlap clustering, CDR3 amino acid sequences, but not nucleotide sequences, were matched to correct batch-related cross-sample contamination. TCRdb applied fastp at Q25 and MiXCR to the public reads, then kept only in-frame beta chains. Rows are unified per CDR3 protein, each entry keeping the most common DNA and genes. TCRdb's processing, not the authors' own work, is the source of the V and J calls. In this sample the table shows 650,000 to 850,000 distinct CDR3 sequences, roughly 50% of which occur a single time. Just under 5% of the sample goes to the ten largest clones.

To demonstrate the VDJtools post-analysis software, the study profiled TCR beta repertoires from the peripheral blood of about a dozen young patients with multiple sclerosis. Multiple sclerosis patients were children and adolescents aged roughly 6 to 16 years. Spanning cysteine to phenylalanine, the CDR3 consists of 12 amino acids. The CDR3 DNA has 36 bases and is translated from base 1. V loses 6 bases of germline sequence and J loses 2 bases, and the interval between the two ends is 7 bases. CDR1 MNHEY and CDR2 SVGAGI were looked up in the germline V gene. A word on this clonotype: Its antigen remains undetermined. No quality values exist for individual bases; no much larger clone is one base distant.

Input material: blood. The TCR was taken from a girl aged 5 to 17 with multiple sclerosis. The chain is encoded by TRBV6-5 joined to TRBJ1-2; tentative D gene TRBD1, with 5 bases matching. At the DNA level, the sequence is TGTGCCAGCAGCGGACACAACTATGGCTACACCTTC. Its coded protein is CASSGHNYGYTF.